This T cell receptor beta chain is drawn from a study of T-cell memory formation after mild COVID-19. Overall study results and limits: Among CD4+ contracting clones, most were CM and EM, and CD8+ ones EMRA.

One entry per CDR3 protein results from TCRdb running MiXCR on the 5' RACE reads. The repertoire includes more than 250,000 distinct CDR3 sequences, roughly 16% of them detected once, and roughly 20% sits in the top ten. In its sample, this clonotype was seen a few times. Its cognate antigen is unknown. The germline V gene has CDR1 MNHEY and CDR2 SVGAGI. Between the trimmed V and J ends, which lost 2 bases and 5 bases, there was a span of 12 bases. There are 14 residues in the CDR3. The receptor comes from a young man who had mild COVID-19 (a few samples of this study predate the infection). Cell type and time point are not known. The sequenced material came from PBMCs or a T cell subset sorted from them (not recorded which). This rearrangement joins TRBV6-5 to TRBJ2-5; D is tentatively TRBD1 or TRBD2 (5 bases each). The CDR3, as DNA: TGTGCCAGCAGTTACCGAGGGTGGGACGAGACCCAGTACTTC. Translating gives CASSYRGWDETQYF.